Below, one TCR beta chain is given with its context. This sample is drawn from a study of Ad26.COV2.S vaccination and SARS-CoV-2 variants. Study background: Donor was one of the participants in the Ad26.COV2.S arm of the COV1001 trial.

Treatment denoted: about 20 received Ad26.COV2.S at low or high dose, single or two shots; about 5 received placebo; per-sample allocation not given. Samples analyzed were those drawn on day 63 after the first vaccine or placebo injection. CDR3 length equals 14 residues. Germline V gene data show CDR1 as MNHEY and CDR2 as SVGEGT. V lost 5 bases, J lost 5 bases, and 16 bases lay in between. The protocol was immunoSEQ multiplex PCR, while the TCRdb copy is restricted to in-frame clones and leaves out a portion. The sample records about 480,000 clones, roughly 85% being singletons. The source of this sequence is a person between 18 and 59 years old who received the Ad26.COV2.S COVID-19 vaccine or a placebo. The material sequenced was peripheral blood, taken in a trial of Ad26.COV2.S vaccine versus placebo. The rearrangement uses TRBV6-2 or TRBV6-3 and TRBJ2-7; no clear D gene. Here the CDR3 reads CASSPRSAVHEQYF. The CDR3 region has the DNA TGTGCCAGCAGTCCCCGTAGTGCTGTGCACGAGCAGTACTTC.